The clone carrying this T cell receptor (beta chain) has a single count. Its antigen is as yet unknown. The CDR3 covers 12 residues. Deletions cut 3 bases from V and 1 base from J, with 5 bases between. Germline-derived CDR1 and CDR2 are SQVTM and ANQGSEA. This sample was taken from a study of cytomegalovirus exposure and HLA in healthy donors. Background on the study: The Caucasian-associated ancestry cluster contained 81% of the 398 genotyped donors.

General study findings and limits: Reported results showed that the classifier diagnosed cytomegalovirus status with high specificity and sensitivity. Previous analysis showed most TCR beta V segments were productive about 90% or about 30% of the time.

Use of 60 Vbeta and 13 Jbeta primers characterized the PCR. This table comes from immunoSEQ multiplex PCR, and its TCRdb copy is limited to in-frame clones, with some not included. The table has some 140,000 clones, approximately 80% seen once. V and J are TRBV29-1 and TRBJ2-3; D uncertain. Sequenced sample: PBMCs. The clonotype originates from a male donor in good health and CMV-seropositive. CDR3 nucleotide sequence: TGCAGCGTTGATCGAGGCACAGATACGCAGTATTTT. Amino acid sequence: CSVDRGTDTQYF.